A single sample gave rise to the 4 T cell receptor beta chains below, sequenced in a study of T cell responses to AZD1222 COVID-19 vaccine. Sequenced by immunoSEQ multiplex PCR; TCRdb stores in-frame clones only, minus some. The sample yields some 80,000 clones, 86% seen once. Sequencing used peripheral blood, obtained on day 0 of AZD1222 vaccination. These receptor sequences come from an adult in good health.

The genes are TRBV28 and TRBJ1-5, with TRBD1 as a possible D gene (6 bases). CDR1 and CDR2 (germline): MDHEN, SYDVKM. Deletions cut 2 bases from V and 7 bases from J, with 15 bases between. The length of the CDR3 is 15 residues. The CDR3 DNA is TGTGCCAGCAGTTTAGGCAGGCAGGGGAGGCAGCCCCAGCATTTT. Protein: CASSLGRQGRQPQHF.

This chain joins TRBV7-3 and TRBJ1-2; 7 positions agree with TRBD1. CDR1 and CDR2 (germline): SGHTA, FQGTGA. The junction had 7 bases not matched to a gene; V was cut back by 4 bases and J by 11 bases. CDR3 size: 12 residues. DNA of the CDR3: TGTGCCAGCAGCTCCGCAGGGGGGGAGTACACCTTC. Translation gives CASSSAGGEYTF.

This sequence joins TRBV19 and TRBJ1-1; TRBD1 agrees at 9 bases. With 5 bases clipped from V and 5 bases from J, the junction kept 6 bases outside the gene matches. The CDR3 length is 14 residues. Germline CDR1 LNHDA, CDR2 SQIVND (reference sequence). CDR3 residues: CASSAGQGWTEAFF. The CDR3, as DNA: TGTGCCAGTAGTGCGGGACAGGGTTGGACTGAAGCTTTCTTT.

In its sample, this clone was seen a few times. The CDR3 DNA reads TGTGCCACCAGTGATCGACTAGAGGAGCAGTACTTC. It is translated as CATSDRLEEQYF. The rearrangement links TRBV24-1 to TRBJ2-7; TRBD2 might be the D (6 bases). The CDR3 has 12 amino acids. The V gene lost 3 bases and the J gene lost 7 bases, with 9 bases spanning the gap. Per germline, CDR1 KGHDR and CDR2 SFDVKD.